The T cell receptor beta chain under discussion was sequenced for a study of T cell repertoires and HLA-DP antigens. For the study at large: Alloreactive CD4+ T cells targeted HLA-DP on transduced HeLa.

The CDR3 has 12 residues. The ends were cut back, 0 bases at V and 7 bases at J, with 5 bases in the middle. CDR1 is SGHDT, CDR2 YYEEEE, per germline. Comment on this clone: The antigen is undetermined.

Deep-resolution sequencing targeted under 250,000 T cell genomes in pre-culture CD4+ samples. The protocol was immunoSEQ multiplex PCR, while the TCRdb copy is restricted to in-frame clones and leaves out a portion. The data show fewer than 95,000 clones, around nine tenths seen once. Material: CD4+ T cells from PBMCs. This TCR came from a man aged 50 to 59 in good health and CMV-seronegative. This chain uses TRBV5-6 with TRBJ2-1; no clear D. CDR3 DNA: TGTGCCAGCAGCTTGGGCTGGAATGAGCAGTTCTTC. Amino acid sequence: CASSLGWNEQFF.